This record concerns one TCR beta chain sequence. Its antigen is currently unknown. The data were obtained in a study of beta chain features in type 1 diabetes. Study-level results: Researchers report that Type 1 diabetes patients had moderately but significantly shorter TCRB CDR3s across all four CD4+ subsets. Researchers cautioned that cDNA sequencing could over-represent cells with high TCR expression.

The study reverse transcribed the entire isolated RNA, so it sequenced expressed TCRB transcripts. This table comes from immunoSEQ multiplex PCR, and its TCRdb copy is limited to in-frame clones, with some not included. The table includes roughly 140,000 clones, 6.9% detected once. The CDR3 length is 16 residues. V was clipped by 6 bases and J by 0 bases; unmatched bases: 11. In germline, CDR1 is SEHNR, CDR2 FQNEAQ (reference sequence). The V and J genes are TRBV7-9 and TRBJ2-7; 7 positions agree with TRBD1. The source material was central memory CD4+ T cells from blood. This TCR was recovered from a woman aged 30 to 39 in good health. CDR3 loop: CASSRGDRVRSYEQYF. CDR3 bases: TGTGCCAGCAGTCGAGGAGACAGGGTCCGCTCCTACGAGCAGTACTTC.